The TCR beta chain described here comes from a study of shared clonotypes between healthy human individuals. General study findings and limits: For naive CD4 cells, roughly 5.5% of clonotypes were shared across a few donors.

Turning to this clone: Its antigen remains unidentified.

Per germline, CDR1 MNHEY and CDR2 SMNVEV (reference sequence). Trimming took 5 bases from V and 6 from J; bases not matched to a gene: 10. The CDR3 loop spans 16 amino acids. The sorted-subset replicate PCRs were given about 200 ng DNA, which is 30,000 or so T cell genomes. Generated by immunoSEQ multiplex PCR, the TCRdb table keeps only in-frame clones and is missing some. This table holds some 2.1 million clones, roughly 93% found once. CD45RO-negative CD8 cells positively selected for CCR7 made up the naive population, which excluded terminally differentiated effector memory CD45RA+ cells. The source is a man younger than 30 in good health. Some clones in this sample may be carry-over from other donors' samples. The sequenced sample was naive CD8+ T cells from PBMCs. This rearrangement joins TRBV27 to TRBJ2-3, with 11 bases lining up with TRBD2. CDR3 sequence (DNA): TGTGCCAGCAGTCCGCTCCTAGCGGGAGGAGGGGATACGCAGTATTTT. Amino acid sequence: CASSPLLAGGGDTQYF.